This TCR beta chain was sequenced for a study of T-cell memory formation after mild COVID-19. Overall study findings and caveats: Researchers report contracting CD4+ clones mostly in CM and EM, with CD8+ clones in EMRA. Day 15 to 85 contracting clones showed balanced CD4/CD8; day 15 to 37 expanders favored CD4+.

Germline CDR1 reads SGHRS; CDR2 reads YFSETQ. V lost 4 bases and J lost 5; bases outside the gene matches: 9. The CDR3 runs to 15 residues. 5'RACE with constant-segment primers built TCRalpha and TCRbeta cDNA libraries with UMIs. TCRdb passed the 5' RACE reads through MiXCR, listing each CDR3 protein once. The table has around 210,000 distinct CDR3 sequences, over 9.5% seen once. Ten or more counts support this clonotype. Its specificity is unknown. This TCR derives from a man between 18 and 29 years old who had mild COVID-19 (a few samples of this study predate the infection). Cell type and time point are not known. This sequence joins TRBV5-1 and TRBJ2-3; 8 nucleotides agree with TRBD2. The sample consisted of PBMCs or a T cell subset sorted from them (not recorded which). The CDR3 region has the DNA TGCGCCAGCAGCACCCCCGGGGGGGATGGAGATACGCAGTATTTT. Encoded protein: CASSTPGGDGDTQYF.